The 14 T cell receptor beta chains in this list originate from one sample, sequenced in a study of T cell responses to AZD1222 COVID-19 vaccine. Only in-frame clones appear in the TCRdb table, and some are missing; sequencing was by immunoSEQ multiplex PCR. The sample has 160,000 or so clones, 90% to 95% seen once; the top ten hold around 1%. Sequenced material: peripheral blood, taken 28 days after the second AZD1222 dose. These receptors were taken from an adult who received the AZD1222 COVID-19 vaccine.

The V and J genes are TRBV5-4 and TRBJ2-3; D gene ambiguous. CDR3 length: 14 amino acids. Germline loops: CDR1 SGHNT, CDR2 YYREEE (reference sequence). Trimming took 1 base from V and 8 from J, leaving 14 bases between them. The CDR3 region has the DNA TGTGCCAGCAGCTTGCCTAGGGTTCTTGGTACGCAGTATTTT. As protein: CASSLPRVLGTQYF.

This chain joins TRBV19 and TRBJ1-1; 8 bases line up with TRBD1. There are 16 residues in the CDR3. CDR1 is LNHDA and CDR2 is SQIVND in the germline V gene (reference sequence). After removal of 4 bases from V and 1 base from J, the junction contained 8 bases not matched to a gene. CDR3 DNA: TGTGCCAGTAGTACCCCGGACAGGGTAGGGAACACTGAAGCTTTCTTT. This sequence encodes CASSTPDRVGNTEAFF.

The CDR3 region is CASSPRRGLAANTGELFF. CDR3 sequence (DNA): TGTGCCAGCAGCCCCCGGCGGGGACTAGCGGCGAACACCGGGGAGCTGTTTTTT. The chain couples TRBV7-8 to TRBJ2-2, with 11 nucleotides matching TRBD2. Looked up from germline, CDR1 is SGHVS and CDR2 is FQNEAQ. Unmatched junction bases numbered 8, after V lost 5 bases and J lost 0 bases. This CDR3 is 18 amino acids long.

The CDR3 sequence: CASSYAGGYEQYF. DNA of the CDR3: TGTGCCAGCAGTTACGCAGGGGGGTACGAGCAGTACTTC. The chain is built from TRBV6-5 and TRBJ2-7; perhaps TRBD1 as D (7 bases). The CDR3 extends over 13 amino acids. Per germline, CDR1 MNHEY and CDR2 SVGAGI. V shed 2 bases and J shed 4 bases, with 9 bases lying between them.

The chain employs TRBV15 and TRBJ2-7; D is tentatively TRBD1 or TRBD2 (5 bases each). This CDR3 is 12 amino acids long. V lost 4 bases and J 3 bases, leaving 7 bases between the germline ends. The germline gives CDR1 LNHNV, CDR2 YYDKDF (reference sequence). The CDR3: CATSMGVYEQYF. The CDR3, as DNA: TGTGCCACCAGCATGGGGGTCTACGAGCAGTACTTC.

The chain uses TRBV19 and TRBJ1-4; D remains ambiguous. Germline lookup yields CDR1 LNHDA and CDR2 SQIVND (reference sequence). Deletions cut 4 bases from V and 0 bases from J, with 12 bases between. The CDR3 is made up of 16 amino acids. CDR3 bases: TGTGCCAGTAGTACCGCAGGCGCGGCAACTAATGAAAAACTGTTTTTT. This encodes CASSTAGAATNEKLFF.

The chain combines TRBV2 with TRBJ1-2; D is possibly TRBD1 (6 bases). The CDR3 loop spans 14 amino acids. The V and J ends lost 3 bases and 6 bases respectively, with 14 bases between them. Germline CDR1 is SNHLY and CDR2 is FYNNEI. In nucleotides, the CDR3 is TGTGCCAGCAGTGAGGCCGGGGGCGCGCATGGCTACACCTTC. Amino acid sequence: CASSEAGGAHGYTF.

The chain recombines TRBV12-3 or TRBV12-4 with TRBJ1-2, with TRBD1 matching over 9 bases. This CDR3 contains 13 residues. V lost 6 bases and J lost 8; bases outside the gene matches: 7. The CDR3: CASRTQGADGYTF. CDR3 bases: TGTGCCAGCAGGACACAGGGGGCTGACGGCTACACCTTC.

The gene calls are TRBV2 and TRBJ2-5; weak D call: TRBD2 (5 bases). The germline V gene encodes CDR1 SNHLY and CDR2 FYNNEI. V shed 11 bases and J shed 1 base, with 14 bases lying between them. The CDR3 extends over 13 amino acids. CDR3 DNA: TGTGCCGAGGGAGCATTCCCCCAAGAGACCCAGTACTTC. Translation gives CAEGAFPQETQYF.

The chain is built from TRBV10-3 and TRBJ1-3, with D perhaps TRBD1 (5 bases). Germline V CDR1 and CDR2: ENHRY, SYGVKD. With 9 bases removed from V and 0 bases from J, the gap between germline ends came to 9 bases. The CDR3 is 13 residues long. The CDR3 loop is CAMMRGSGNTIYF. DNA for the CDR3: TGTGCCATGATGAGGGGCTCTGGAAACACCATATATTTT.

The rearrangement links TRBV5-1 to TRBJ1-2, with 10 nucleotides matching TRBD1. The V gene's germline CDR1 is SGHRS and CDR2 YFSETQ. This CDR3 comprises 16 residues. V shed 0 bases and J 5 bases; nucleotides not matched to a gene: 7. In DNA, the CDR3 is TGCGCCAGCAGCTTGGATGCGACAGGGGGCTTATATGGCTACACCTTC. Its protein is CASSLDATGGLYGYTF.

This clone was seen once. The chain employs TRBV6-5 and TRBJ2-7; perhaps TRBD2 as D (5 bases). In germline, CDR1 is MNHEY, CDR2 SVGAGI. Trimming cost V 4 bases and J 3 bases, with 16 bases left between them. CDR3 length: 15 residues. CDR3 amino acids: CASSSEGVALYEQYF. In DNA, the CDR3 is TGTGCCAGCAGTTCAGAGGGAGTGGCCCTCTACGAGCAGTACTTC.

This chain links TRBV5-1 with TRBJ1-4, with TRBD1 matching 7 bases. V dropped 0 bases and J dropped 8; count of bases not matched to a gene: 16. CDR1 and CDR2 from the germline V gene are SGHRS and YFSETQ. The CDR3 loop spans 18 amino acids. In nucleotides, the CDR3 is TGCGCCAGCAGCTTGGCGACACTTTCCGGGACAGAGGGGGAAAAACTGTTTTTT. This translates into CASSLATLSGTEGEKLFF.

This rearrangement joins TRBV29-1 to TRBJ1-3; D may be TRBD1 (5 bases). The CDR3 length is 13 residues. CDR1 and CDR2 from the germline V gene are SQVTM and ANQGSEA. CDR3 bases: TGCAACCCCTGGGGGATTTCTGGAAACACCATATATTTT. Amino acids: CNPWGISGNTIYF.